The T cell receptor (beta chain) described here comes from a study of shared clonotypes between healthy human individuals. This clone was seen a handful of times. This CDR3 is also generated by other DNA sequences in the sample. Sequenced by immunoSEQ multiplex PCR; TCRdb stores in-frame clones only, minus some. This sample has about 980,000 clones, with 70% to 85% found just once. Germline V gives CDR1 KGHSH, CDR2 LQKENI. The V and J ends lost 2 bases and 4 bases respectively, with 6 bases between them. CDR3 size: 13 residues. This receptor was taken from a man between 18 and 35 years old in good health. The rearrangement joins TRBV18 to TRBJ1-5; no clear D. The sequencing input was memory CD4+ T cells sorted from blood. Subset meaning: CD45RA-negative fraction. The CDR3 DNA follows: TGTGCCAGCTCACCAGAAGGGAATCAGCCCCAGCATTTT. Amino acid sequence: CASSPEGNQPQHF.